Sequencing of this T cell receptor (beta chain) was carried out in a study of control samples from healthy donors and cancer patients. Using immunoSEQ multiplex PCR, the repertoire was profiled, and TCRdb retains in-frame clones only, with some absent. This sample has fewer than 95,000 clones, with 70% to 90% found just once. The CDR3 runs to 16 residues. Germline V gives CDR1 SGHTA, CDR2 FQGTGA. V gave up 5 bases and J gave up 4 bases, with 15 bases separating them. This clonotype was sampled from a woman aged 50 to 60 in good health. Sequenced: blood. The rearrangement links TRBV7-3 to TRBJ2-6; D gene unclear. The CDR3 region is CASSPAPTSGANVLTF. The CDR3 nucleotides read TGTGCCAGCAGCCCCGCGCCAACTTCCGGGGCCAACGTCCTGACTTTC.